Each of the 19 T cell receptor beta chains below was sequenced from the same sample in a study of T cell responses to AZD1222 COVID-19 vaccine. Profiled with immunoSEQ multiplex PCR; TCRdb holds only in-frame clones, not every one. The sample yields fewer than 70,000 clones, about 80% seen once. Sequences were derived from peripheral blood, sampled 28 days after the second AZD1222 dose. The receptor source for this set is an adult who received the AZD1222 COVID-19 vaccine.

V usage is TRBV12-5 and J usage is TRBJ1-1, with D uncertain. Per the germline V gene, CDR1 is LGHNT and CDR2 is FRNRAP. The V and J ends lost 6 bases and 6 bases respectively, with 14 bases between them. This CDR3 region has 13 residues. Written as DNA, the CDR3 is TGTGCTAGTGGACGAGACAAGTACGCTGAAGCTTTCTTT. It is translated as CASGRDKYAEAFF.

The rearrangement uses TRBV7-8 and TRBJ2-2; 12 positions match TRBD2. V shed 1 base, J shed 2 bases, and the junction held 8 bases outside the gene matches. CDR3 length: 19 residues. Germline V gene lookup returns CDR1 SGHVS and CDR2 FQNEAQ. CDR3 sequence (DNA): TGTGCCAGCAGCTTAGAGGCTAGCGGGGGGGCGACTAACACCGGGGAGCTGTTTTTT. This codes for CASSLEASGGATNTGELFF.

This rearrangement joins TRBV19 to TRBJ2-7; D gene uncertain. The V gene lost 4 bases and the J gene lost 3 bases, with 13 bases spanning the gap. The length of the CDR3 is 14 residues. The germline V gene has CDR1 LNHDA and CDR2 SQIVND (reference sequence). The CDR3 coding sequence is TGTGCCAGTAGTACTTTTCTGTGGAACTACGAGCAGTACTTC. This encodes CASSTFLWNYEQYF.

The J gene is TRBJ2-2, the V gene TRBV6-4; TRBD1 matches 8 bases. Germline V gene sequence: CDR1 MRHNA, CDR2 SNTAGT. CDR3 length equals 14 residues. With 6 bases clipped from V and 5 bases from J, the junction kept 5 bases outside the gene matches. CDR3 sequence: CASRRTGRTGELFF. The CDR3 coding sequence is TGTGCCAGCAGAAGGACAGGGCGAACCGGGGAGCTGTTTTTT.

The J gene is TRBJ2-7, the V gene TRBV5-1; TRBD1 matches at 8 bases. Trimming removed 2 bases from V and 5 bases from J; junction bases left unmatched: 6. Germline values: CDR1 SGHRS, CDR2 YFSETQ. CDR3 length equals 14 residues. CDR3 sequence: CASSLGQGSHEQYF. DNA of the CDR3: TGCGCCAGCAGCTTAGGACAGGGTTCCCACGAGCAGTACTTC. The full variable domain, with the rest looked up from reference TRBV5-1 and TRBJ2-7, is KAGVTQTPRYLIKTRGQQVTLSCSPISGHRSVSWYQQTPGQGLQFLFEYFSETQRNKGNFPGRFSGRQFSNSRSEMNVSTLELGDSALYLCASSLGQGSHEQYFGPGTRLTVT.

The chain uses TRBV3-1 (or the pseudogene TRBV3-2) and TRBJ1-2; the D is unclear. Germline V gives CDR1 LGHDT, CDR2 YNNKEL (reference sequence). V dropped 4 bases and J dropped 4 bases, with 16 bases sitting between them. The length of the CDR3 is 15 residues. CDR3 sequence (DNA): TGTGCCAGCAGCCCCGTCCGGGTGGCTGCCTATGGCTACACCTTC. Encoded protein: CASSPVRVAAYGYTF.

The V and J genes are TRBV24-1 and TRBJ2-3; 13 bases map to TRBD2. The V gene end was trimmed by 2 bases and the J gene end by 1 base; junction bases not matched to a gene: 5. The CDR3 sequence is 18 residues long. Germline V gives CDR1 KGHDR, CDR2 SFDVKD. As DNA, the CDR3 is TGTGCCACCAGTGATTCCGACGGGACTAGCGGGGGCACAGATACGCAGTATTTT. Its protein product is CATSDSDGTSGGTDTQYF.

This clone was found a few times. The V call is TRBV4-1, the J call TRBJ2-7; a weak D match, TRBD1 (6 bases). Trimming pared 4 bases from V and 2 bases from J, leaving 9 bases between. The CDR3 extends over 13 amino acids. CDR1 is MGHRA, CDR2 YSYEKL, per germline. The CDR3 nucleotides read TGCGCCAGCAGCCTCGGGACACCCTACGAGCAGTACTTC. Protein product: CASSLGTPYEQYF.

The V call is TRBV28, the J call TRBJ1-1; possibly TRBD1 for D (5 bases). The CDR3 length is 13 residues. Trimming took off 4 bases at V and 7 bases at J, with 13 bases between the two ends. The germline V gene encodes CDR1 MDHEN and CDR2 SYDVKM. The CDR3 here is CASSSRVLGEAFF. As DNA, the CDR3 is TGTGCCAGCAGTTCCAGGGTTCTAGGTGAAGCTTTCTTT. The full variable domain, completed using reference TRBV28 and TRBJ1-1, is DVKVTQSSRYLVKRTGEKVFLECVQDMDHENMFWYRQDPGLGLRLIYFSYDVKMKEKGDIPEGYSVSREKKERFSLILESASTNQTSMYLCASSSRVLGEAFFGQGTRLTVV.

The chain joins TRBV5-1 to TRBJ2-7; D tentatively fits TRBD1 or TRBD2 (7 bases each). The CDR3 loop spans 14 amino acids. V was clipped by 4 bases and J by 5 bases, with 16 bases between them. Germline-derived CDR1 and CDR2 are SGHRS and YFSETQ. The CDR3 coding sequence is TGCGCCAGCAGCCCGGGGGGCAGGGGGAACGAGCAGTACTTC. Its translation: CASSPGGRGNEQYF. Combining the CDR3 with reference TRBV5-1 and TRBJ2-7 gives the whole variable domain KAGVTQTPRYLIKTRGQQVTLSCSPISGHRSVSWYQQTPGQGLQFLFEYFSETQRNKGNFPGRFSGRQFSNSRSEMNVSTLELGDSALYLCASSPGGRGNEQYFGPGTRLTVT.

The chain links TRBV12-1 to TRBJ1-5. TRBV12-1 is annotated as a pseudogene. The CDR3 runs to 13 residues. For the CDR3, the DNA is TGTGCCAGCAGCCGGGGGGGTCGACAGCTTACGCATTTT. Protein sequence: CASSRGGRQLTHF.

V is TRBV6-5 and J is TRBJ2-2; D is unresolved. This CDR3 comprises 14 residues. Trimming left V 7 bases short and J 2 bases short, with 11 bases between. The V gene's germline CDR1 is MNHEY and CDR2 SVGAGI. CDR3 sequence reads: CASTQLSNTGELFF. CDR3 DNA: TGTGCCAGCACGCAGCTAAGTAACACCGGGGAGCTGTTTTTT.

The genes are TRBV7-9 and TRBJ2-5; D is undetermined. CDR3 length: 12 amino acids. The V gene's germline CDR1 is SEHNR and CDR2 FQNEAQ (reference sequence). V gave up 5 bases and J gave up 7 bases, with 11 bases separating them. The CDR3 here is CASSMPRGTQYF. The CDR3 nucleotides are TGTGCCAGCAGCATGCCGAGAGGGACCCAGTACTTC.

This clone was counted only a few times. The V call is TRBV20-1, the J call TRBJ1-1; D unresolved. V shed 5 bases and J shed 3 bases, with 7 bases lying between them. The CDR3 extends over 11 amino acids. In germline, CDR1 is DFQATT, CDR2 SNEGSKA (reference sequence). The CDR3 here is CSAPRDTEAFF. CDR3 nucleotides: TGCAGTGCTCCTAGGGACACTGAAGCTTTCTTT.

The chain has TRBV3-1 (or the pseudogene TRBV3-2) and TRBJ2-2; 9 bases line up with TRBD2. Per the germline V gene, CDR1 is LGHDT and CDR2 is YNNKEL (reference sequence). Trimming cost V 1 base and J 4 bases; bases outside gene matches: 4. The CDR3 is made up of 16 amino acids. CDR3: CASSQVLSGGTGELFF. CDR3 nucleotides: TGTGCCAGCAGCCAAGTTCTTAGCGGGGGCACCGGGGAGCTGTTTTTT.

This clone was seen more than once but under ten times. The CDR3 bases are TGTGCCAGCAGCCTCGAGGCTCACTCCTACGAGCAGTACTTC. Amino acid sequence: CASSLEAHSYEQYF. The genes are TRBV7-9 and TRBJ2-7, with D unclear. The CDR3 length is 14 residues. Germline V gene sequence: CDR1 SEHNR, CDR2 FQNEAQ (reference sequence). Trimming shortened V by 5 bases and J by 0 bases, and 11 bases separated the two germline ends.

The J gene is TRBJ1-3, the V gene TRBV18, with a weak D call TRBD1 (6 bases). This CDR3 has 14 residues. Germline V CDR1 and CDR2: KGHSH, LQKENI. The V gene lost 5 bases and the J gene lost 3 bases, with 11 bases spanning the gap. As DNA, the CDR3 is TGTGCCAGCTCATACGGGGGCCATGGAAACACCATATATTTT. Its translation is CASSYGGHGNTIYF.

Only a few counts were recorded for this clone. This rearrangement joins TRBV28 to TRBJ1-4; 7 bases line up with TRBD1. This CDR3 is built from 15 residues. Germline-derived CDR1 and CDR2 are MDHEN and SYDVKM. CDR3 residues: CGSQGPGTTNEKLFF. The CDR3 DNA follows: TGTGGATCACAGGGGCCGGGAACAACTAATGAAAAACTGTTTTTT. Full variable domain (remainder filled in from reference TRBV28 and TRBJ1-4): DVKVTQSSRYLVKRTGEKVFLECVQDMDHENMFWYRQDPGLGLRLIYFSYDVKMKEKGDIPEGYSVSREKKERFSLILESASTNQTSMYLCGSQGPGTTNEKLFFGSGTQLSVL.

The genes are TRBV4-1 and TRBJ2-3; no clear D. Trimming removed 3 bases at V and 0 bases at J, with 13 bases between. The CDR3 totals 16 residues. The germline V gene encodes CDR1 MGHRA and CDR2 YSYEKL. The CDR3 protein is CASSHSRHSSTDTQYF. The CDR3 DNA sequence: TGCGCCAGCAGCCACAGCAGACACTCTAGCACAGATACGCAGTATTTT.